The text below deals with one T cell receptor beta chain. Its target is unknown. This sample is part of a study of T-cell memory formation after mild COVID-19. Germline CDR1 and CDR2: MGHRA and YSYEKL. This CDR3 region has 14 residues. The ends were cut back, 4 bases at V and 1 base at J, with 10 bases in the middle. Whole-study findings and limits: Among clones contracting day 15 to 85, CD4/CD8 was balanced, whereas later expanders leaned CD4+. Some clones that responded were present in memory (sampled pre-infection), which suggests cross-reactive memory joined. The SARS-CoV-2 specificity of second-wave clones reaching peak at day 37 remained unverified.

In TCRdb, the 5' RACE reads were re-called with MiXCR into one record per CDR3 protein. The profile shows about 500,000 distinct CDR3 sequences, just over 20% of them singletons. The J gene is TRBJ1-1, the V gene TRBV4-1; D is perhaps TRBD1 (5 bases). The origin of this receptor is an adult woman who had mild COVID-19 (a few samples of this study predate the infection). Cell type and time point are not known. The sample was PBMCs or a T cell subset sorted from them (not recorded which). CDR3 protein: CASSLLGGNTEAFF. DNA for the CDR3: TGCGCCAGCAGCCTACTGGGGGGGAACACTGAAGCTTTCTTT.